This T cell receptor (beta chain) was documented in a study of blood T cell repertoires in COVID-19. Study information: Spain, Italy and the United States supplied samples that represented acute and convalescent COVID-19. The analysed material was cDNA or gDNA that came from T cells, B-cell-depleted T cells, or PBMCs.

In this sample, this clone turned up once. Trimming took 0 bases from V and 8 from J; bases not matched to a gene: 8. There are 16 residues in the CDR3. The germline gives CDR1 SGHRS, CDR2 YFSETQ. In the original workflow: Cell counts per sample came from amplifying reference gene primers. Using immunoSEQ multiplex PCR, the repertoire was profiled, and TCRdb retains in-frame clones only, with some absent. V, J and clone size derive from that table, while D and trimming were established from the DNA sequence. The sample yields over 120,000 clones, 85% seen once. The receptor was isolated from a human donor with acute or convalescent COVID-19. The donor label of this sample is uncertain. Sequencing input: peripheral blood. The chain carries TRBV5-1 and TRBJ1-4; 9 bases agree with TRBD1. The CDR3 loop reads CASSLEGQGHGEKLFF. Written as DNA, the CDR3 is TGCGCCAGCAGCTTGGAGGGACAGGGCCATGGAGAAAAACTGTTTTTT.